This note documents a single T cell receptor (beta chain) sequence. As yet, its antigen is unknown. The source of the sample is a study of CD8+CD57+ T cells in acquired aplastic anemia. Looking at the study overall: On average, healthy donors gave approximately 9.9 million reads for CD4+ cells.

The CDR3 extends over 14 amino acids. CDR1 and CDR2 (germline): LNHNV, YYDKDF (reference sequence). V was shortened by 3 bases and J by 4 bases, with 12 bases between the two germline ends. Findings of the study overall: Patients shared around 31 CD8+ CDR3 sequences with controls.

According to the study, genomic DNA was the template for TCR beta VDJ and CDR3 profiling. In TCRdb, the reads were re-called with MiXCR into one record per CDR3 protein. The table shows 100,000 to 150,000 distinct CDR3 sequences, with 48% occurring only once. The clonotype originates from a human donor in good health, serving as a control. The sample was sorted CD4+, CD8+, or CD8+CD57+ T cells (not recorded which) from PBMCs. V is TRBV15 and J is TRBJ2-5, with TRBD2 as a possible D gene (5 bases). The CDR3 bases are TGTGCCACCAGCAGGACTATAGGCGGAGAGACCCAGTACTTC. This sequence encodes CATSRTIGGETQYF.